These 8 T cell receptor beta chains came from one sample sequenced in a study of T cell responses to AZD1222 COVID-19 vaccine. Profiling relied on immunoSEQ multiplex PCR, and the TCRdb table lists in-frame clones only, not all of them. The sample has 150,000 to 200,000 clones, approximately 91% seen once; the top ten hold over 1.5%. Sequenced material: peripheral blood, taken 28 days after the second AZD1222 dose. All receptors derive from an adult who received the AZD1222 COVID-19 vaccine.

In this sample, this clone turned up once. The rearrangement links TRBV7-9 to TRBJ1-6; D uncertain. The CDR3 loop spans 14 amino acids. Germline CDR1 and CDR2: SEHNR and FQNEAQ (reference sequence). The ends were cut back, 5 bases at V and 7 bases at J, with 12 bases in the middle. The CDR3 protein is CASSAHLGNSPLHF. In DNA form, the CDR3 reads TGTGCCAGCAGCGCCCACTTAGGGAATTCACCCCTCCACTTT.

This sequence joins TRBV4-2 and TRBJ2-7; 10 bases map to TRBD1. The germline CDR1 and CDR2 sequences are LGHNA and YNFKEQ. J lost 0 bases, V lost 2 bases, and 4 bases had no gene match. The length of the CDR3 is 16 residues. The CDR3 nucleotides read TGTGCCAGCAGCCAATCCGGACAGGGGGGCTCCTACGAGCAGTACTTC. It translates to CASSQSGQGGSYEQYF.

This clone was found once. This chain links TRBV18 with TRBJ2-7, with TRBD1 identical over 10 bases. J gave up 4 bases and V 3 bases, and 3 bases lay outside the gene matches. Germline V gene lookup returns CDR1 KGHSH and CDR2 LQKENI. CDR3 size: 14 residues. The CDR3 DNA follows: TGTGCCAGCTCACCGGGACAGGGGAGTTACGAGCAGTACTTC. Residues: CASSPGQGSYEQYF.

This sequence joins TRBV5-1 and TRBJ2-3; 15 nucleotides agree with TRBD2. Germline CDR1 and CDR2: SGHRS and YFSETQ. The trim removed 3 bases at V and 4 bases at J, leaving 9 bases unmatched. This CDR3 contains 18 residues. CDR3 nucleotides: TGCGCCAGCAGCTCGGGACTAGCGGGGGGTCTGGGTGCAGATACGCAGTATTTT. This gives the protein CASSSGLAGGLGADTQYF.

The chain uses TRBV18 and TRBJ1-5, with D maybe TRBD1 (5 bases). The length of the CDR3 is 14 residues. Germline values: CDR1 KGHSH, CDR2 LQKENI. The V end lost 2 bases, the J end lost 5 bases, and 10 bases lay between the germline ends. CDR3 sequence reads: CASSPATDYQPQHF. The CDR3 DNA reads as TGTGCCAGCTCACCAGCGACAGACTATCAGCCCCAGCATTTT.

The CDR3 sequence is CASSMVIGNQPQHF. CDR3 nucleotides: TGTGCCAGTAGTATGGTAATAGGCAATCAGCCCCAGCATTTT. The chain couples TRBV19 to TRBJ1-5; D gene ambiguous. Germline V gene sequence: CDR1 LNHDA, CDR2 SQIVND (reference sequence). Deletions cut 3 bases from V and 2 bases from J, with 8 bases between. This CDR3 region has 14 residues.

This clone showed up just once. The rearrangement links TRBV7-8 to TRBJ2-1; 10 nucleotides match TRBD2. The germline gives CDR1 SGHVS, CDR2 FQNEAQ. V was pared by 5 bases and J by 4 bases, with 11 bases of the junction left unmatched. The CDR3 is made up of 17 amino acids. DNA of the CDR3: TGTGCCAGCAGCCCTATGCTTCAAGCGGGGGGGTACAATGAGCAGTTCTTC. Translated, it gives CASSPMLQAGGYNEQFF. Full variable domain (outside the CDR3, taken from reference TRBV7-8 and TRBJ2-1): GAGVSQSPRYKVAKRGQDVALRCDPISGHVSLFWYQQALGQGPEFLTYFQNEAQLDKSGLPSDRFFAERPEGSVSTLKIQRTQQEDSAVYLCASSPMLQAGGYNEQFFGPGTRLTVL.

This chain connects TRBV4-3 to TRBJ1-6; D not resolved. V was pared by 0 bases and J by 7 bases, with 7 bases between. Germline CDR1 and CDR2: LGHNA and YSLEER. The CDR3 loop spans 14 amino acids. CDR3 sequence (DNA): TGCGCCAGCAGCCAAGATCGGCAGAATTCACCCCTCCACTTT. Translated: CASSQDRQNSPLHF.